Listed here is a single T cell receptor beta chain. Its antigen is currently unknown. V lost 5 bases, J lost 8 bases, and 13 bases lay in between. The CDR3 spans 14 residues. Per germline, CDR1 MNHEY and CDR2 SMNVEV (reference sequence). The data originate from a study of vaccination and CD4 T cells after COVID-19. Looking at the study overall: According to the study, participants were given two doses of BNT162b2 or mRNA-1273 vaccine. The peptides that stimulated the cells were overlapping spike peptides from SARS-CoV-2, HCoV-NL63, HCoV-OC43 and HCoV-229E.

General study findings and limits: Sampling was limited to relatively few convalescent patients, with no early post-infection timepoints studied.

The Oncomine TCR Beta short-read assay was applied to DNA of cultured CD4+ T cells. TCRdb reprocessed the PCR reads via MiXCR and lists one record per CDR3 protein. The sample carries roughly 16,000 distinct CDR3 sequences, roughly 72% recorded once. The treatment denotes: roughly 10-day PBMC culture with coronavirus spike peptide pools or control peptides (ViraFEST assay). Using peptide pools, antigen-specific T cells were expanded in ViraFEST before TCRs were sequenced. Sequenced input: CD4+ T cells from blood, cultured in vitro. This rearrangement joins TRBV27 to TRBJ1-6; TRBD1 might be the D (6 bases). The receptor comes from a human donor who had recovered from COVID-19. The CDR3 sequence: CASSLQGRDSPLHF. CDR3 DNA sequence: TGTGCCAGCAGTCTCCAGGGGCGGGATTCACCCCTCCACTTT.